These 24 T cell receptor beta chains came from one sample sequenced in a study of CD4 and CD8 cells across lung adenocarcinoma regions (dated by TCRdb to 2016 to 2019). Library creation used PCR. Sequencer: HiSeq X Ten. TCRdb reprocessed the public reads (quality trimming at Q25 with fastp, clone calling with MiXCR) and kept in-frame beta chains. One record per CDR3 amino acid sequence lists the most common genes and DNA. Present in this sample are over 10,000 distinct CDR3 sequences, around three fifths of which were seen just once. The ten largest clonotypes hold 35% to 40% of the sample. Sequencing was done on a sample of CD8+ T cells from the margin of a lung tumor. The cell subset or site tag for this specimen amounts to: tumor margin region. Source of these receptors: a female donor with lung adenocarcinoma. The CD4 and CD8 labels of this study may be unreliable.

On this clonotype itself: One junction end does not reproduce the germline sequence, and a read error may be involved. This rearrangement joins TRBV4-1 to TRBJ2-3; TRBD2 matches at 9 bases. CDR1 MGHRA and CDR2 YSYEKL come from the germline V gene. The CDR3 is 18 amino acids. As DNA, the CDR3 is TGCGCCAGCAGCCGAGGAGACGCGGGGGGGGGAGCCAAAGATACGCAGTACTTT. Translation: CASSRGDAGGGAKDTQYF.

With regard to this clonotype: The junction does not match germline at one end; this may be a read error. This chain joins TRBV10-2 and TRBJ2-3; D perhaps matches TRBD2 (5 bases). CDR1 and CDR2 from the germline V gene are WSHSY and SAAADI. This CDR3 spans 15 amino acids. The CDR3 protein is CASRDRVGSKDTQYF. CDR3 coding DNA: TGCGCCAGCAGAGATCGGGTGGGGAGCAAAGATACGCAGTATTTC.

V gene TRBV6-5 combines with J gene TRBJ2-5, with 10 bases matching TRBD2. The J call may be incorrect, as the DNA end agrees better with TRBJ2-7. This CDR3 has 15 amino acids. Germline V lookup: CDR1 MNHEY, CDR2 SVGAGI. CDR3 region: CASSHQTSGYYEQYF. DNA for the CDR3: TGTGCCAGCAGTCACCAGACTAGCGGGTACTACGAGCAGTACTTC.

The chain has TRBV11-2 and TRBJ2-5; 13 bases agree with TRBD2. The CDR3 covers 17 residues. Per the germline V gene, CDR1 is SGHAT and CDR2 is FQNNGV. V gave up 5 bases and J gave up 5 bases; unmatched junction bases: 11. The CDR3 protein is CASSPPGQLAGGETQYF. DNA for the CDR3: TGTGCCAGCAGCCCCCCAGGACAACTAGCGGGAGGGGAGACCCAGTACTTC.

The J gene is TRBJ1-3, the V gene TRBV2, with D possibly being TRBD1 (6 bases). V lost 6 bases and J 3 bases, leaving 12 bases between the germline ends. This CDR3 comprises 14 residues. Germline-derived CDR1 and CDR2 are SNHLY and FYNNEI. The CDR3 region has the DNA TGTGCCAGCAGAGCAGGGGAAGGTGGAAACACCATATATTTT. Amino acid sequence: CASRAGEGGNTIYF.

The chain joins TRBV14 to TRBJ1-2; 12 bases align to TRBD1. Germline CDR1 SGHDN, CDR2 FVKESK. The CDR3 loop spans 15 amino acids. The J segment lost 4 bases and the V segment lost 4 bases, leaving 4 bases of the junction unmatched. CDR3 protein: CASSLGTGGAYGYTF. The CDR3 region has the DNA TGTGCCAGCAGCCTCGGGACAGGGGGCGCCTATGGCTACACCTTC.

This chain connects TRBV6-1 to TRBJ1-5; 8 bases line up with TRBD1. The CDR3 loop spans 13 amino acids. The germline gives CDR1 MNHNS, CDR2 SASEGT. The ends lost 6 bases at V and 6 bases at J; junction bases unmatched: 4. The CDR3 spells CASRGQVGQPQHF. The CDR3 region has the DNA TGTGCCAGCAGGGGACAGGTGGGTCAGCCCCAGCATTTT.

This chain connects TRBV7-6 to TRBJ2-3, with 9 bases aligning to TRBD2. Germline loops: CDR1 SGHVS, CDR2 FNYEAQ. There are 16 residues in the CDR3. V was clipped by 5 bases and J by 5 bases; unmatched bases: 11. CDR3 loop: CASSPAGGGAKDTQYF. The CDR3 DNA reads as TGTGCCAGCAGCCCTGCGGGGGGGGGCGCCAAAGATACGCAGTATTTT.

Turning to this clonotype: At one end the junction does not follow the germline gene, possibly because of a read error. CDR3 region: CASGDGGGGTDTQYF. The CDR3 nucleotides read TGCGCCAGCGGAGATGGGGGCGGGGGCACAGATACCCAGTACTTT. This sequence joins TRBV10-2 and TRBJ2-5; tentatively, D is TRBD2 (7 bases). The germline gives CDR1 WSHSY, CDR2 SAAADI. This CDR3 is built from 15 residues.

With regard to this clonotype: Compared with germline, one end of the junction differs, possibly owing to a read error. V is TRBV6-5 and J is TRBJ2-4; D possibly matches TRBD1 or TRBD2 (6 bases each). The germline V gene encodes CDR1 MNHEY and CDR2 SVGAGI. The CDR3 runs to 18 residues. This CDR3 is CASSHREGRLGAKNIQYF. The DNA for the CDR3 is TGTGCCAGCAGTCACCGCGAGGGGAGGCTGGGGGCCAAAAACATTCAGTACTTT.

This clonotype was observed at least ten times. V gene TRBV6-4 combines with J gene TRBJ2-1; 7 positions agree with TRBD2. CDR1 and CDR2 (germline): MRHNA, SNTAGT. The CDR3 totals 13 residues. The ends lost 4 bases at V and 9 bases at J; junction bases unmatched: 6. The CDR3 DNA sequence: TGTGCCAGCAGTGCCGGGCCGGGGGGTGAGCAGTTCTTC. Amino acids: CASSAGPGGEQFF.

The chain is built from TRBV6-1 and TRBJ2-1; either TRBD1 or TRBD2 may fit D (5 bases each). Germline CDR1 reads MNHNS; CDR2 reads SASEGT. This CDR3 is built from 14 residues. Between the trimmed V and J ends, which lost 5 bases and 5 bases, there was a span of 13 bases. CDR3 sequence (DNA): TGTGCCAGCAGTATAACGGGGACGGACAATGAGCAGTTCTTC. Residues: CASSITGTDNEQFF.

Turning to this clonotype: Mismatch with germline at one junction end may stem from a read error. The V call is TRBV10-2, the J call TRBJ2-6, with a tentative D call TRBD1 (6 bases). The DNA matches TRBJ2-7 better at its end, which makes the J call doubtful. This CDR3 has 14 residues. Germline V gene sequence: CDR1 WSHSY, CDR2 SAAADI. The DNA for the CDR3 is TGCGCCAGCAGACAGGCGTTGGGGGCCTACGTGCAGTACTTC. Its translation: CASRQALGAYVQYF.

This clonotype was picked up one time. The chain links TRBV6-1 to TRBJ2-4; D may match TRBD1 or TRBD2 (6 bases each). CDR3 length: 15 residues. Deletions cut 6 bases from V and 13 bases from J, with 25 bases between. The germline V gene encodes CDR1 MNHNS and CDR2 SASEGT. The CDR3 DNA reads as TGTGCCAGCAGGCCGGGGCTGGGGGGCAAAAATACGCAGTACTTC. The encoded protein is CASRPGLGGKNTQYF.

V usage is TRBV7-2 and J usage is TRBJ1-2; D remains ambiguous. This CDR3 region has 15 residues. Germline V CDR1 and CDR2: SGHTA, FQGNSA. Trimming removed 0 bases at V and 0 bases at J, with 8 bases between. This CDR3 is CASSLATAANYGYTF. In nucleotides, the CDR3 is TGTGCCAGCAGCTTAGCTACAGCAGCTAACTATGGCTACACCTTC.

This sequence joins TRBV7-2 and TRBJ2-3, with TRBD2 as a possible D gene (5 bases). The J call is uncertain, as TRBJ2-7 better fits the DNA end. Per the germline V gene, CDR1 is SGHTA and CDR2 is FQGNSA. The CDR3 is made up of 14 amino acids. DNA for the CDR3: TGTGCGGGGAGCGTGGGCCGTGGGGTAGATACGCAGTACTTC. Encoded protein: CAGSVGRGVDTQYF.

The chain uses TRBV6-5 and TRBJ1-1; no clear D gene. Per the germline V gene, CDR1 is MNHEY and CDR2 is SVGAGI. The CDR3 is made up of 14 amino acids. With 2 bases removed from V and 2 bases from J, the gap between germline ends came to 9 bases. The DNA of the CDR3 is TGTGCCAGCAGTTACGATCCCAGCAACACTGAAGCTTTCTTT. Amino acids: CASSYDPSNTEAFF.

This chain joins TRBV11-3 and TRBJ2-4; perhaps D is TRBD1 or TRBD2 (5 bases each). Trimming removed 1 base at V and 13 bases at J, with 17 bases between. Germline assignment: CDR1 SGHNT and CDR2 YENEEA. The CDR3 is 14 residues long. The CDR3 coding sequence is TGTGCCAGCAGCTTAGGTACGGGGACGGGTGAGCAGTACTTC. This gives the protein CASSLGTGTGEQYF.

In regard to this clonotype: At one end, the junction sequence differs from germline, possibly due to a read error. J is TRBJ2-3 and V is TRBV4-1; maybe TRBD2 (7 bases). The CDR3 has 16 residues. CDR1 and CDR2 from the germline V gene are MGHRA and YSYEKL. CDR3 region: CASRGGGGGDPETQYF. DNA of the CDR3: TGCGCCAGCAGGGGGGGAGGGGGGGGTGACCCAGAGACCCAGTACTTT.

Concerning this clonotype itself: Its ends do not fully match the called genes, so a read error is possible. The V call is TRBV27, the J call TRBJ2-3; D might be TRBD2 (6 bases). The CDR3 runs to 14 residues. Per the germline V gene, CDR1 is MNHEY and CDR2 is SMNVEV (reference sequence). The CDR3 bases are TGCGGCAGCAGGGTGGGCGGGGCCAAAAATACGCAGTACTTT. Amino acid sequence: CGSRVGGAKNTQYF.

V is TRBV10-1 and J is TRBJ2-4; either TRBD1 or TRBD2 may fit D (5 bases each). Per germline, CDR1 WNHNN and CDR2 SYGVQD (reference sequence). This CDR3 is 16 amino acids long. CDR3 protein: CASRDTGLGAKDMQYF. CDR3 nucleotides: TGCGCGAGCCGCGATACGGGGCTGGGAGCCAAAGATATGCAGTACTTC.

This clonotype appeared a few times. The chain combines TRBV10-3 with TRBJ2-5; maybe TRBD2 (7 bases). The CDR3 loop spans 13 amino acids. V was trimmed by 0 bases and J by 12 bases, leaving 14 bases between them. Germline lookup yields CDR1 ENHRY and CDR2 SYGVKD. The CDR3 loop reads CAISESTGGFKYF. DNA for the CDR3: TGTGCCATCAGTGAGTCGACGGGGGGCTTCAAGTACTTC.

The table lists this clonotype with a few counts. V usage is TRBV6-5 and J usage is TRBJ2-1; TRBD2 matches 7 bases. V lost 5 bases, J lost 10 bases, and 11 bases stayed unmatched. CDR1 MNHEY and CDR2 SVGAGI come from the germline V gene. CDR3 length equals 14 residues. The CDR3 DNA is TGTGCCAGCAGTCACCGGGACGGGGACTACGAGCAGTTCTTC. It yields the protein CASSHRDGDYEQFF.

The chain has TRBV27 and TRBJ2-7, with D perhaps matching TRBD1 or TRBD2 (5 bases each). TRBJ2-1 matches the DNA end more closely, so the J call is doubtful. Germline CDR1 and CDR2: MNHEY and SMNVEV (reference sequence). This CDR3 contains 17 residues. The CDR3 sequence: CASGRDLRTASDDEQFF. The CDR3 DNA reads as TGTGCCAGCGGCAGGGACCTCCGGACCGCCAGTGACGATGAGCAGTTCTTC.